This entry is about one T cell receptor beta chain. The antigen remains undetermined. PCR amplification relied on 60 Vbeta primers (plus 13 Jbeta primers). The data were produced by immunoSEQ multiplex PCR, yet TCRdb's version contains in-frame clones alone and is incomplete. The listing records 150,000 to 200,000 clones. The record originates from a study of cytomegalovirus exposure and HLA in healthy donors. The study's findings and limits: Among CMV-associated TCR beta chains, most appeared HLA-restricted in a later analysis. Follow-up analysis seemed to connect common viral pathogens with several of the most significant clusters identified. Productive rates of about 90% or about 30% were seen for most TCR beta V segments in an earlier analysis.

Germline V gene data show CDR1 as SGDLS and CDR2 as YYNGEE. This CDR3 is 16 amino acids long. V lost 0 bases to trimming and J lost 4 bases, with 13 bases between them. The V gene is TRBV9, the J gene TRBJ2-2, with D possibly being TRBD2 (7 bases). Sequencing used PBMCs. The source is a woman between 18 and 29 years old in good health and CMV-seropositive. The CDR3 DNA reads as TGTGCCAGCAGCGTAGGGGGGGGGCGCGGCACCGGGGAGCTGTTTTTT. Its translation is CASSVGGGRGTGELFF.